A selection of T cell receptor beta chains follows, all from one sample in a study of blood T cell repertoires in COVID-19. The method was immunoSEQ multiplex PCR; TCRdb's version includes in-frame clones alone and lacks a portion of them. In the table there are 200,000 to 300,000 clones, about 89% of which are singletons. The specimen sequenced was peripheral blood. Receptor source: a woman aged 45-65 years with acute or convalescent COVID-19. Each CDR3 is given with its conserved first and last residue. D genes are given only for firm matches. The size entry is marked missing in some rows and otherwise reads once, few, many or a size class.

>TRBJ2-1|NA|TRBV25-1|TRBD2
CASSEFRLALTYNEQFF
TGTGCCAGCAGTGAATTTCGACTAGCGCTTACCTACAATGAGCAGTTCTTC
>TRBJ1-5|NA|TRBV2|NA
CASSGLPEEPQHF
TGTGCCAGCAGTGGTCTCCCCGAGGAGCCCCAGCATTTT
>TRBJ1-2|NA|TRBV5-4|NA
CASSSPSGEDYTF
TGTGCCAGCAGCTCCCCCTCGGGGGAGGACTACACCTTC
>TRBJ2-2|NA|TRBV9|NA
CASSPGSSIGGELFF
TGTGCCAGCAGTCCGGGGTCGAGTATAGGCGGGGAGCTGTTTTTT
>TRBJ2-3|NA|TRBV10-2|TRBD2
CASSVSGRADTQYF
TGCGCCAGCAGTGTGAGCGGGAGGGCAGATACGCAGTATTTT
>TRBJ2-1|NA|TRBV6-5|NA
CASRHIPNEQFF
TGTGCCAGCAGACATATCCCCAATGAGCAGTTCTTC
>TRBJ2-6|NA|TRBV7-8|TRBD1
CASQSGTGDLEANVLTF
TGTGCCAGCCAAAGCGGGACAGGGGATCTAGAGGCCAACGTCCTGACTTTC
>TRBJ1-3|NA|TRBV7-2|NA
CASSLFQLSSGNTIYF
TGTGCCAGCAGCTTATTCCAACTGAGCTCTGGAAACACCATATATTTT
>TRBJ1-2|NA|TRBV2|NA
CASSTRGNGSEVGYTF
TGTGCCAGCAGTACAAGGGGGAACGGCAGCGAGGTGGGCTACACCTTC
>TRBJ2-2|NA|TRBV5-1|NA
CASSLAGRTGELFF
TGCGCCAGCAGCTTGGCGGGAAGGACCGGGGAGCTGTTTTTT
>TRBJ2-7|NA|TRBV27|TRBD2
CASSFLASGTIYEQYF
TGTGCCAGCAGTTTTCTGGCTAGCGGGACTATCTACGAGCAGTACTTC
>TRBJ2-5|NA|TRBV28|TRBD1
CASSLWTATGGAQRESGETQYF
TGTGCCAGCAGTTTATGGACTGCGACAGGGGGCGCGCAGCGGGAGTCGGGAGAGACCCAGTACTTC
>TRBJ1-5|NA|TRBV9|TRBD1
CASARGSGNQPQHF
TGTGCCAGCGCCAGGGGGTCGGGCAATCAGCCCCAGCATTTT
>TRBJ2-6|NA|TRBV6-1|TRBD2
CASSDGRGAGANVLTF
TGTGCCAGCAGTGATGGGAGGGGAGCTGGGGCCAACGTCCTGACTTTC
>TRBJ1-4|NA|TRBV13|TRBD1
CASSLSPAGGGEKLFF
TGTGCCAGCAGCTTATCCCCCGCAGGGGGAGGCGAAAAACTGTTTTTT
>TRBJ2-2|NA|TRBV9|NA
CASDRDMLSGELFF
TGTGCCAGCGACCGGGACATGCTCTCCGGGGAGCTGTTTTTT
>TRBJ2-2|NA|TRBV5-1|NA
CASSREGVQGNTGELFF
TGCGCCAGCAGCCGAGAAGGGGTACAGGGGAACACCGGGGAGCTGTTTTTT
>TRBJ1-6|NA|TRBV3-1/TRBV3-2|NA
CASSGEPYNSPLHF
TGTGCCAGCAGCGGAGAGCCGTATAATTCACCCCTCCACTTT
>TRBJ1-1|once|TRBV28|NA
CASNLWGVEAFF
TGTGCCAGCAACCTATGGGGGGTAGAAGCTTTCTTT